This TCR beta chain appears in the sequencing data of a study of blood T cell repertoires in COVID-19. Turning to the study itself: PBMCs, B-cell-depleted T cells, or T cells were the source of the cDNA or gDNA that made up the material.

Membership in each cohort depended on participant-reported clinical history. Profiled with immunoSEQ multiplex PCR; TCRdb holds only in-frame clones, not every one. The data show roughly 360,000 clones, approximately 88% seen once. The CDR3 is 16 amino acids. CDR1 is SGHTA, CDR2 FQGNSA, per germline. Between the trimmed V and J ends, which lost 2 bases and 0 bases, there was a span of 11 bases. The material sequenced was PBMCs or T cells enriched from blood (not recorded which). This sequence originates from a woman in her 30s with acute COVID-19. The chain couples TRBV7-2 to TRBJ1-5; D unresolved. CDR3 region: CASSLSSLYSNQPQHF. The CDR3 nucleotides are TGTGCCAGCAGCTTATCTTCCCTCTATAGCAATCAGCCCCAGCATTTT.